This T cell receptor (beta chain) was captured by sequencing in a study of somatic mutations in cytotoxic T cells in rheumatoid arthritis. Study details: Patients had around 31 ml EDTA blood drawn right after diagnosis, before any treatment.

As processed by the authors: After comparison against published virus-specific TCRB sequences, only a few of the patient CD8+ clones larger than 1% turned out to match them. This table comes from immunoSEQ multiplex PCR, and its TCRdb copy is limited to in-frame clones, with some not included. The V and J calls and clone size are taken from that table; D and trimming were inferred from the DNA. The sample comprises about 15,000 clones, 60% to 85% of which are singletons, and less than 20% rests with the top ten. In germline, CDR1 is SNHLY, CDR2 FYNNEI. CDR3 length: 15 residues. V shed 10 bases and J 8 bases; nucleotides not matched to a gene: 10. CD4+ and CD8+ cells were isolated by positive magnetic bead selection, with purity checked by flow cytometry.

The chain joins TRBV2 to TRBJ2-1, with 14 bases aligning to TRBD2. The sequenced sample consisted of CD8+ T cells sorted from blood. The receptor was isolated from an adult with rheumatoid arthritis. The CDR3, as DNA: TGTGCCACTCAGATGTCGACTAGCGGGGGGGATGAGCAGTTCTTC. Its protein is CATQMSTSGGDEQFF.